The 25 T cell receptor beta chains in this list originate from one sample, sequenced in a study of blood T cell repertoires in COVID-19. The assay was immunoSEQ multiplex PCR, and TCRdb's table has in-frame clones only and misses some. The sample includes roughly 250,000 clones, around nine tenths of them seen just once. The sample consisted of PBMCs or T cells enriched from blood (not recorded which). The receptors here all came from a woman in her forties who had been exposed to COVID-19.

This chain joins TRBV27 and TRBJ2-7; possibly TRBD2 for D (6 bases). The CDR3 is made up of 16 amino acids. Germline lookup yields CDR1 MNHEY and CDR2 SMNVEV (reference sequence). V was shortened by 5 bases and J by 2 bases, with 19 bases between the two germline ends. The CDR3 loop reads CASSGLVGGSPYEQYF. CDR3 nucleotides: TGTGCCAGCAGTGGTCTCGTTGGGGGGAGCCCCTACGAGCAGTACTTC.

The rearrangement links TRBV19 to TRBJ1-1; TRBD1 matches at 9 bases. Per germline, CDR1 LNHDA and CDR2 SQIVND (reference sequence). This CDR3 comprises 15 residues. The trim removed 6 bases at V and 0 bases at J, leaving 5 bases unmatched. CDR3 DNA sequence: TGTGCCAGTAGCTACAGGGGGCCCGTGAACACTGAAGCTTTCTTT. It specifies CASSYRGPVNTEAFF.

The V and J genes are TRBV19 and TRBJ2-5; 9 bases map to TRBD1. Germline V lookup: CDR1 LNHDA, CDR2 SQIVND (reference sequence). V lost 4 bases to trimming and J lost 2 bases; unmatched junction nucleotides: 2. The CDR3 has 14 amino acids. The CDR3 DNA follows: TGTGCCAGTAGTACGGACAGGGGACAAGAGACCCAGTACTTC. Its protein product is CASSTDRGQETQYF.

The chain is built from TRBV5-1 and TRBJ2-6, with 15 positions matching TRBD2. This CDR3 contains 23 residues. The germline V gene has CDR1 SGHRS and CDR2 YFSETQ. J lost 0 bases, V lost 0 bases, and 13 bases had no gene match. The CDR3 loop reads CASSLAFPGLAGGLSSGANVLTF. The CDR3 bases are TGCGCCAGCAGCTTGGCCTTTCCGGGACTAGCGGGGGGACTTAGCTCTGGGGCCAACGTCCTGACTTTC.

This clone was picked up one time. The chain has TRBV2 and TRBJ1-2; D is unresolved. Germline V gene lookup returns CDR1 SNHLY and CDR2 FYNNEI. This CDR3 region has 15 residues. Trimming stripped 3 bases from V and 12 bases from J, with 23 bases between. CDR3: CASSEIMEGQKRNTF. For the CDR3, the DNA is TGTGCCAGCAGTGAGATTATGGAGGGCCAGAAACGCAACACCTTC.

The rearrangement uses TRBV15 and TRBJ2-5; tentative D call: TRBD1 (6 bases). Germline V gene data show CDR1 as LNHNV and CDR2 as YYDKDF (reference sequence). CDR3 length: 15 residues. The ends were cut back, 3 bases at V and 6 bases at J, with 17 bases in the middle. Here the CDR3 DNA reads TGTGCCACCAGCAGGAAGGGACAAGGATCCCAGACCCAGTACTTC. It is translated as CATSRKGQGSQTQYF. The variable domain in full, completed from reference TRBV15 and TRBJ2-5, reads DAMVIQNPRYQVTQFGKPVTLSCSQTLNHNVMYWYQQKSSQAPKLLFHYYDKDFNNEADTPDNFQSRRPNTSFCFLDIRSPGLGDTAMYLCATSRKGQGSQTQYFGPGTRLLVL.

This clone was recorded a few times. The J gene is TRBJ2-7, the V gene TRBV3-1 (or the pseudogene TRBV3-2); TRBD2 matches at 7 bases. V lost 2 bases to trimming and J lost 4 bases; unmatched junction nucleotides: 11. Per the germline V gene, CDR1 is LGHDT and CDR2 is YNNKEL (reference sequence). This CDR3 comprises 16 residues. CDR3 in amino acids: CASSQRDWSGVYEQYF. As DNA, the CDR3 is TGTGCCAGCAGCCAACGGGACTGGAGCGGGGTGTACGAGCAGTACTTC.

V gene TRBV19 combines with J gene TRBJ1-2; D gene uncertain. The CDR3 runs 13 residues. Germline assignment: CDR1 LNHDA and CDR2 SQIVND (reference sequence). The germline V and J ends were trimmed by 2 bases and 4 bases, with 8 bases remaining between them. CDR3 loop: CASSILTAYGYTF. CDR3 nucleotides: TGTGCCAGTAGTATACTAACAGCCTATGGCTACACCTTC.

V gene TRBV28 combines with J gene TRBJ2-7, with D possibly being TRBD2 (6 bases). The CDR3 sequence is 15 residues long. Germline V gene sequence: CDR1 MDHEN, CDR2 SYDVKM. V was clipped by 5 bases and J by 1 base, with 15 bases between them. The CDR3 sequence: CASSIISGPSYEQYF. Here the CDR3 DNA reads TGTGCCAGCAGTATAATTAGCGGCCCATCCTACGAGCAGTACTTC.

The chain recombines TRBV12-3 or TRBV12-4 with TRBJ1-1, with D uncertain. V was cut by 5 bases and J by 7 bases, with 11 bases left in between. The CDR3 covers 12 residues. This CDR3 is CASSLPGLEAFF. DNA for the CDR3: TGTGCCAGCAGTCTCCCTGGGCTTGAAGCTTTCTTT.

CDR3 bases: TGTGCCAGCAGCCAAGATATGACAGGGAACTATGGCTACACCTTC. As protein: CASSQDMTGNYGYTF. The chain carries TRBV3-1 (or the pseudogene TRBV3-2) and TRBJ1-2; 7 nucleotides line up with TRBD1. This CDR3 spans 15 amino acids. The ends lost 0 bases at V and 2 bases at J; junction bases unmatched: 3. Germline V gene data show CDR1 as LGHDT and CDR2 as YNNKEL (reference sequence).

In its sample, this clone was seen many times. The rearrangement joins TRBV5-1 to TRBJ2-5; TRBD2 matches at 8 bases. J gave up 4 bases and V 0 bases, and 5 bases lay outside the gene matches. Looked up from germline, CDR1 is SGHRS and CDR2 is YFSETQ. The CDR3 has 15 amino acids. The CDR3 nucleotides read TGCGCCAGCAGCTTGGAGCCTAGCGGGCGAGAGACCCAGTACTTC. As protein: CASSLEPSGRETQYF.

V is TRBV11-3 and J is TRBJ1-3; weak D call: TRBD1 (6 bases). This CDR3 contains 12 residues. CDR1 SGHNT and CDR2 YENEEA come from the germline V gene. The V end lost 3 bases, the J end lost 12 bases, and 12 bases lay between the germline ends. The CDR3 DNA reads as TGTGCCAGCAGCTTGCGGGGGGGCGGCATATATTTT. Protein sequence: CASSLRGGGIYF.

The CDR3 is CASNKGLLTGELFF. In nucleotides, the CDR3 is TGTGCCAGCAATAAGGGACTTCTTACCGGGGAGCTGTTTTTT. V gene TRBV6-6 combines with J gene TRBJ2-2, with a tentative D call TRBD2 (6 bases). Germline CDR1 and CDR2: MNHNY and SVGAGI (reference sequence). The V and J ends lost 7 bases and 5 bases respectively, with 14 bases between them. There are 14 residues in the CDR3.

The rearrangement links TRBV9 to TRBJ1-2; 8 bases map to TRBD1. The CDR3 spans 14 residues. Germline CDR1 reads SGDLS; CDR2 reads YYNGEE. J lost 8 bases, V lost 0 bases, and 6 bases had no gene match. CDR3 bases: TGTGCCAGCAGCGTAGCTCAGGGGGCGGACGGCTACACCTTC. Translated: CASSVAQGADGYTF.

The chain uses TRBV6-4 and TRBJ2-4; 7 positions match TRBD1. This CDR3 spans 13 amino acids. V gave up 6 bases and J gave up 8 bases; unmatched junction bases: 7. CDR1 is MRHNA, CDR2 SNTAGT, per germline. CDR3 sequence (DNA): TGTGCCAGCAGGATACAGGGGAAATACATTCAGTACTTC. It specifies CASRIQGKYIQYF.

In DNA form, the CDR3 reads TGTGCCAGCACCGTGGGGGGGGCGGGGAATGAGCAGTTCTTC. It translates to CASTVGGAGNEQFF. The chain employs TRBV4-2 and TRBJ2-1; D possibly corresponds to TRBD2 (7 bases). This CDR3 is 14 amino acids long. In germline, CDR1 is LGHNA, CDR2 YNFKEQ. Trimming removed 7 bases from V and 7 bases from J, with 17 bases in between.

The V and J genes are TRBV28 and TRBJ2-7, with D possibly being TRBD1 (6 bases). Germline-derived CDR1 and CDR2 are MDHEN and SYDVKM. The germline V and J ends were trimmed by 7 bases and 3 bases, with 16 bases remaining between them. CDR3 length equals 14 residues. The chain's CDR3 is CASTRTGTHYEQYV. In DNA form, the CDR3 reads TGTGCCAGCACACGAACAGGGACCCACTACGAGCAGTACGTC.

This chain connects TRBV2 to TRBJ2-1, with 7 bases identical to TRBD1. The ends lost 6 bases at V and 2 bases at J; junction bases unmatched: 7. Germline lookup yields CDR1 SNHLY and CDR2 FYNNEI. The CDR3 totals 15 residues. The CDR3 DNA reads as TGTGCCAGCAGAGACGGGACAGCTACCTACAATGAGCAGTTCTTC. Its translation is CASRDGTATYNEQFF.

Here the CDR3 reads CASSIQGGRNTEAFF. The CDR3 nucleotides are TGTGCCAGCAGTATACAGGGGGGCCGGAACACTGAAGCTTTCTTT. This chain joins TRBV28 and TRBJ1-1; 8 nucleotides match TRBD1. In germline, CDR1 is MDHEN, CDR2 SYDVKM. This CDR3 comprises 15 residues. V trimming: 5 bases; J trimming: 1 base; junction bases outside the gene matches: 6. Variable domain in full (rest from reference TRBV28 and TRBJ1-1): DVKVTQSSRYLVKRTGEKVFLECVQDMDHENMFWYRQDPGLGLRLIYFSYDVKMKEKGDIPEGYSVSREKKERFSLILESASTNQTSMYLCASSIQGGRNTEAFFGQGTRLTVV.

The V and J genes are TRBV4-1 and TRBJ2-5, with D possibly TRBD1 on 6 matching bases. This CDR3 has 16 residues. Germline V gene sequence: CDR1 MGHRA, CDR2 YSYEKL. Trimming took off 7 bases at V and 5 bases at J, with 23 bases between the two ends. In nucleotides, the CDR3 is TGCGCCAGCACCATCCTCCCGGCAGGGGCAGCGGAGACCCAGTACTTC. It yields the protein CASTILPAGAAETQYF.

This clone was counted only a few times. The chain couples TRBV6-2 or TRBV6-3 to TRBJ2-3; 7 nucleotides match TRBD2. Germline V gene data show CDR1 as MNHEY and CDR2 as SVGEGT. The CDR3 is made up of 18 amino acids. The trim removed 5 bases at V and 2 bases at J, leaving 16 bases unmatched. The CDR3 coding sequence is TGTGCCAGCAGTAACCCCCGACAGCGCGGGGGACCCACAGATACGCAGTATTTT. Protein sequence: CASSNPRQRGGPTDTQYF.

The chain couples TRBV11-2 to TRBJ1-4; 7 positions match TRBD1. J gave up 7 bases and V 1 base, and 6 bases lay outside the gene matches. This CDR3 contains 15 residues. Germline assignment: CDR1 SGHAT and CDR2 FQNNGV. CDR3 residues: CASSLGRQGVEKLFF. CDR3 DNA: TGTGCCAGCAGCTTAGGCCGCCAGGGGGTTGAAAAACTGTTTTTT.

The CDR3 DNA reads TGTGCCCATTCAATGGGGACTGTCTACGAGCAGTACTTC. This sequence encodes CAHSMGTVYEQYF. V usage is TRBV30 and J usage is TRBJ2-7; D is perhaps TRBD2 (6 bases). In germline, CDR1 is GTSNPN, CDR2 SVGIG (reference sequence). This CDR3 spans 13 amino acids. V lost 8 bases to trimming and J lost 3 bases, with 17 bases between them.

This chain uses TRBV6-5 with TRBJ2-2; 9 bases are a match to TRBD2. Germline CDR1 and CDR2: MNHEY and SVGAGI. V shed 0 bases and J 4 bases; nucleotides not matched to a gene: 3. The CDR3 is 16 amino acids. CDR3 residues: CASSYSGTSLTGELFF. CDR3 sequence (DNA): TGTGCCAGCAGTTACTCCGGGACTAGCCTCACCGGGGAGCTGTTTTTT.